This T cell receptor (beta chain) was captured by sequencing in a study of T cell changes during pregnancy in multiple sclerosis. Repertoires were generated with immunoSEQ multiplex PCR, while TCRdb's copy carries only in-frame clones and drops some. This sample has fewer than 60,000 clones, with roughly 94% found just once. V shed 8 bases, J shed 3 bases, and the junction held 1 base outside the gene matches. This CDR3 comprises 13 residues. Looked up from germline, CDR1 is PRHDT and CDR2 is FYEKMQ (reference sequence). The sequencing here drew on CD8+ T cells from peripheral blood mononuclear cells, taken in the first trimester of pregnancy. This chain connects TRBV13 to TRBJ2-2; 9 bases fit TRBD1. The source is a female donor with multiple sclerosis, enrolled in a pregnancy study. The CDR3 loop reads CASDRGYTGELFF. CDR3 coding DNA: TGTGCCAGCGACAGGGGGTACACCGGGGAGCTGTTTTTT.